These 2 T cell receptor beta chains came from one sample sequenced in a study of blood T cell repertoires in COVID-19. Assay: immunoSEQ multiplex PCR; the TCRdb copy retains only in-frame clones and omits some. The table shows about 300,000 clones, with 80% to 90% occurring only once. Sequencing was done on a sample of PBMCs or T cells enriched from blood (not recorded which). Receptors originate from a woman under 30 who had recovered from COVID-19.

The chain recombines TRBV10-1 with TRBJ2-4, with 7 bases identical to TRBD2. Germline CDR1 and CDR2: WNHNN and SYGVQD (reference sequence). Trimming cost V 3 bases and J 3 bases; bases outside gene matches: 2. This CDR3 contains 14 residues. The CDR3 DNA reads TGCGCCAGCAGTGACCCTAGCGGCAAAAACATTCAGTACTTC. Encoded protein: CASSDPSGKNIQYF.

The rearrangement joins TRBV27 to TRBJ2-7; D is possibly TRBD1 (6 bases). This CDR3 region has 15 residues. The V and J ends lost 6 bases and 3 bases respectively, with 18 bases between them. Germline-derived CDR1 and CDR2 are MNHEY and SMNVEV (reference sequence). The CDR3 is CASSPGAVSGYEQYF. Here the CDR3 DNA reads TGTGCCAGCAGCCCAGGGGCGGTTTCGGGCTACGAGCAGTACTTC.